Listed below are T cell receptor beta chains from one sample, sequenced in a study of T cells after yellow fever vaccination. Each CDR3 protein is one row after TCRdb ran MiXCR on the 5' RACE reads. The top ten hold more than 0.8% of the sample, which has about 240,000 distinct CDR3 sequences, around 7% seen once. Material: CD4+ T cells sorted from PBMCs, obtained 15 days after the yellow fever booster vaccination. These receptor sequences come from a man younger than 45 who received the YFV17D yellow fever vaccine. CDR3s include the opening cysteine and the closing phenylalanine or tryptophan. Fields, in order: J gene, V gene, CDR3 protein.

j_gene: TRBJ1-5
v_gene: TRBV20-1
CDR3aa: CSALRGGSNQPQHF

j_gene: TRBJ2-1
v_gene: TRBV5-1
CDR3aa: CASSLQGTPGVWDEQFF

j_gene: TRBJ2-1
v_gene: TRBV5-1
CDR3aa: CASSLVSTELAFNNEQFF

j_gene: TRBJ2-3
v_gene: TRBV25-1
CDR3aa: CASSAPSGTADTQYF

j_gene: TRBJ1-5
v_gene: TRBV7-2
CDR3aa: CASSLALDQPQHF

j_gene: TRBJ2-5
v_gene: TRBV5-1
CDR3aa: CASSLGQEETQYF

j_gene: TRBJ1-1
v_gene: TRBV20-1
CDR3aa: CSARSQLNTEAFF

j_gene: TRBJ1-5
v_gene: TRBV6-4
CDR3aa: CAGYLGQPQHF

j_gene: TRBJ2-1
v_gene: TRBV19
CDR3aa: CASSLRGLVAYNEQFF

j_gene: TRBJ2-7
v_gene: TRBV18
CDR3aa: CASSPTGESEQYF

j_gene: TRBJ2-7
v_gene: TRBV18
CDR3aa: CASSPVQGGFYEQYF

j_gene: TRBJ2-3
v_gene: TRBV7-2
CDR3aa: CASSLGWQPSTDTQYF

j_gene: TRBJ2-5
v_gene: TRBV19
CDR3aa: CASSGSVEETQYF

j_gene: TRBJ1-1
v_gene: TRBV11-2
CDR3aa: CASSFRTGGRGGLNTEAFF

j_gene: TRBJ2-3
v_gene: TRBV12-3/TRBV12-4
CDR3aa: CASSPLAGRGTDTQYF

j_gene: TRBJ2-5
v_gene: TRBV11-2
CDR3aa: CASSLSFETQYF

j_gene: TRBJ1-1
v_gene: TRBV18
CDR3aa: CASSPFSVTEAFF

j_gene: TRBJ2-5
v_gene: TRBV10-3
CDR3aa: CATDNSGTRETQYF